The 13 T cell receptor beta chains below all came from one sample that was sequenced in a study of radiation and T cells in renal cell carcinoma. Described time point: baseline pretreatment blood. This sample's treatment: 15 Gy SBRT to primary tumor, nephrectomy 4 weeks later. Produced via immunoSEQ multiplex PCR; TCRdb's table is partial and in-frame only. The profile shows 100,000 to 150,000 clones, 82% of them singletons. Specimen: blood, collected from a patient whose treatment included radiotherapy and nephrectomy. These receptors were collected from a woman between 55 and 75 years old with renal cell carcinoma.

The genes are TRBV7-2 and TRBJ2-7; 10 bases fit TRBD2. Germline V CDR1 and CDR2: SGHTA, FQGNSA. V lost 5 bases, J lost 5 bases, and 12 bases stayed unmatched. CDR3 size: 16 residues. The CDR3 nucleotides read TGTGCCAGCAGCCTCAGAGGCCTAGCGGGAGTCCACGAGCAGTACTTC. This codes for CASSLRGLAGVHEQYF.

The chain employs TRBV5-4 and TRBJ1-3, with D perhaps matching TRBD1 (5 bases). V was shortened by 4 bases and J by 0 bases, with 17 bases between the two germline ends. This CDR3 is built from 17 residues. Per germline, CDR1 SGHNT and CDR2 YYREEE (reference sequence). This CDR3 reads CASSRSGGLSSGNTIYF. The CDR3 DNA follows: TGTGCCAGCAGCCGATCGGGGGGTTTGAGCTCTGGAAACACCATATATTTT.

J is TRBJ2-7 and V is TRBV9, with D perhaps TRBD1 or TRBD2 (6 bases each). Trimming stripped 4 bases from V and 7 bases from J, with 18 bases between. Germline V CDR1 and CDR2: SGDLS, YYNGEE. CDR3 length: 14 residues. The CDR3 here is CASSPAWGAREQYF. The CDR3 DNA reads as TGTGCCAGCAGCCCCGCGTGGGGGGCGCGTGAGCAGTACTTC.

The chain is built from TRBV6-4 and TRBJ2-1; 7 nucleotides line up with TRBD2. CDR3 length: 13 amino acids. Germline V gene data show CDR1 as MRHNA and CDR2 as SNTAGT. Unmatched junction bases numbered 3, after V lost 5 bases and J lost 5 bases. In DNA, the CDR3 is TGTGCCAGCAGTAGGGAGGGGAACAATGAGCAGTTCTTC. Translating gives CASSREGNNEQFF.

This chain uses TRBV7-3 with TRBJ2-5, with 7 nucleotides matching TRBD2. Germline V lookup: CDR1 SGHTA, CDR2 FQGTGA. J gave up 5 bases and V 5 bases, and 14 bases lay outside the gene matches. The CDR3 runs to 16 residues. As DNA, the CDR3 is TGTGCCAGCAGCCATCTCCCGGGACTAATAGGGGAGACCCAGTACTTC. Residues: CASSHLPGLIGETQYF.

The V gene is TRBV11-2, the J gene TRBJ1-2; the D is unclear. Germline CDR1 reads SGHAT; CDR2 reads FQNNGV. V dropped 0 bases and J dropped 9 bases, with 14 bases sitting between them. The CDR3 has 14 amino acids. This chain's CDR3 is CASSLEPSPSRYTF. As DNA, the CDR3 is TGTGCCAGCAGCTTAGAACCGTCACCTAGTCGCTACACCTTC.

This clone was counted only a few times. This sequence joins TRBV2 and TRBJ1-1; D perhaps matches TRBD1 (6 bases). The ends were cut back, 3 bases at V and 3 bases at J, with 8 bases in the middle. Germline V gene sequence: CDR1 SNHLY, CDR2 FYNNEI. The CDR3 contains 13 residues. CDR3 sequence (DNA): TGTGCCAGCAGTGACGAGGGGGACACTGAAGCTTTCTTT. It translates to CASSDEGDTEAFF.

The CDR3 sequence is CASSQDPTGTEQYF. The CDR3 bases are TGTGCCAGCAGCCAAGATCCAACAGGGACCGAGCAGTACTTC. This sequence joins TRBV4-2 and TRBJ2-7; tentative D call: TRBD1 (6 bases). CDR3 length equals 14 residues. V lost 0 bases and J 6 bases, leaving 12 bases between the germline ends. Per germline, CDR1 LGHNA and CDR2 YNFKEQ.

The chain carries TRBV7-9 and TRBJ2-5; possibly TRBD1 for D (5 bases). The ends were cut back, 5 bases at V and 0 bases at J, with 7 bases in the middle. The CDR3 spans 13 residues. Germline V gene lookup returns CDR1 SEHNR and CDR2 FQNEAQ (reference sequence). CDR3: CASSPQDQETQYF. The CDR3 region has the DNA TGTGCCAGCAGCCCACAGGACCAAGAGACCCAGTACTTC.

The V and J genes are TRBV5-6 and TRBJ2-7; possibly TRBD1 for D (6 bases). Between the trimmed V and J ends, which lost 3 bases and 4 bases, there was a span of 20 bases. The CDR3 has 16 residues. CDR1 is SGHDT, CDR2 YYEEEE, per germline. In DNA, the CDR3 is TGTGCCAGCAGCTGGGGGCCCCATGAAGAACTTTACGAGCAGTACTTC. It yields the protein CASSWGPHEELYEQYF.

The chain couples TRBV5-1 to TRBJ2-5, with TRBD2 matching 10 bases. CDR3 length equals 16 residues. The V and J ends lost 3 bases and 5 bases, in that order; junction bases with no gene match: 10. The germline V gene encodes CDR1 SGHRS and CDR2 YFSETQ. CDR3 amino acids: CASSYTPGLARETQYF. In nucleotides, the CDR3 is TGCGCCAGCAGCTATACTCCGGGACTAGCGAGGGAGACCCAGTACTTC.

The gene calls are TRBV28 and TRBJ2-3; TRBD2 agrees at 13 bases. The V gene end was trimmed by 5 bases and the J gene end by 6 bases; junction bases not matched to a gene: 17. The CDR3 is 19 amino acids. Looked up from germline, CDR1 is MDHEN and CDR2 is SYDVKM. CDR3 DNA: TGTGCCAGCAGTCCGGCGGGGTTGGGGACTAGCGGGACGGAGGATACGCAGTATTTT. Its translation: CASSPAGLGTSGTEDTQYF.

The V and J genes are TRBV6-1 and TRBJ2-1; D not certain. Germline V gene lookup returns CDR1 MNHNS and CDR2 SASEGT. The ends were cut back, 4 bases at V and 10 bases at J, with 8 bases in the middle. The CDR3 runs 11 residues. The CDR3 reads CASSGSLEQFF. Written as DNA, the CDR3 is TGTGCCAGCAGTGGTAGTCTAGAGCAGTTCTTC.